This T cell receptor beta chain was sequenced for a study of T cells in Graves' hyperthyroidism and ophthalmopathy. Out of approximately 9.9 ml of fresh peripheral blood came the PBMCs. Study-level findings and limits: Median prediction lead before ophthalmopathy onset was 6.5 months with the model.

This clonotype was found many times. Its antigen is undetermined. Germline CDR1 and CDR2: GTSNPN and SVGIG (reference sequence). V was clipped by 0 bases and J by 6 bases, with 15 bases between them. This CDR3 contains 15 residues. Amplification yielded TCR beta CDR3 regions, with RNA transcripts as the source. Primed by the HTBI set, a first-round RT-PCR was run on the TCR CDR3. TCRdb processed the multiplex PCR reads anew with MiXCR; each CDR3 protein has one entry. This sample has roughly 560,000 distinct CDR3 sequences, with under 15% found just once. The clonotype originates from a woman between 40 and 55 years old with Graves' ophthalmopathy. V and J are TRBV30 and TRBJ1-5; perhaps TRBD1 as D (6 bases). The sample was blood. In DNA form, the CDR3 reads TGTGCCTGGAGTGTACCCACAGGGAGGACTCAGCCCCAGCATTTT. Its translation: CAWSVPTGRTQPQHF.